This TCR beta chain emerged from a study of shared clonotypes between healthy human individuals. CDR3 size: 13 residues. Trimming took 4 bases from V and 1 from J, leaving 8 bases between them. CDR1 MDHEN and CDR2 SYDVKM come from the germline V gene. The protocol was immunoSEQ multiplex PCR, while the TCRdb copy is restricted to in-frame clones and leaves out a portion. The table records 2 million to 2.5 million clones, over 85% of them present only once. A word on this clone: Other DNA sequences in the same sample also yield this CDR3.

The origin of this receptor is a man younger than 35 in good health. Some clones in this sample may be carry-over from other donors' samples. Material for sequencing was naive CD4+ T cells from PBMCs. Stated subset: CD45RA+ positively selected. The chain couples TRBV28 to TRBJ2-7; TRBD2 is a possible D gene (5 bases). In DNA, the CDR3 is TGTGCCAGCAGTTCGCCGGGGTCCTACGAGCAGTACTTC. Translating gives CASSSPGSYEQYF.